These 15 T cell receptor beta chains were all obtained from the same sample, sequenced in a study of control samples from healthy donors and cancer patients. The table came from immunoSEQ multiplex PCR; TCRdb's copy has only in-frame clones and leaves some out. The table shows roughly 370,000 clones, with 80% to 95% occurring only once. The sequencing input was PBMCs. Receptors were obtained from a man aged 40-49 years with head and neck cancer.

The J gene is TRBJ1-1, the V gene TRBV5-1; D uncertain. The CDR3 has 16 amino acids. Germline V gene sequence: CDR1 SGHRS, CDR2 YFSETQ. Trimming stripped 0 bases from V and 0 bases from J, with 12 bases between. The CDR3 here is CASSLVPGIVNTEAFF. The CDR3 nucleotides read TGCGCCAGCAGCTTGGTTCCGGGGATCGTGAACACTGAAGCTTTCTTT.

This sequence joins TRBV6-2 or TRBV6-3 and TRBJ1-1; the D gene is possibly TRBD1 (5 bases). The ends were cut back, 4 bases at V and 6 bases at J, with 12 bases in the middle. CDR1 is MNHEY, CDR2 SVGEGT, per germline. The CDR3 contains 13 residues. CDR3 residues: CASSSGGGAEAFF. CDR3 nucleotides: TGTGCCAGCAGTTCTGGGGGAGGCGCTGAAGCTTTCTTT.

The chain employs TRBV6-1 and TRBJ2-3; 8 nucleotides agree with TRBD2. The ends lost 2 bases at V and 4 bases at J; junction bases unmatched: 5. This CDR3 spans 15 amino acids. CDR1 and CDR2 (germline): MNHNS, SASEGT. Written as DNA, the CDR3 is TGTGCCAGCAGTGAAAGAGCGGGAGCGTCAGATACGCAGTATTTT. As protein: CASSERAGASDTQYF.

In DNA, the CDR3 is TGTGCCAGCAGCGATGGGCGGGGGGCTTTGGCAGATACGCAGTATTTT. Encoded protein: CASSDGRGALADTQYF. The chain has TRBV6-6 and TRBJ2-3; 8 bases match TRBD2. Germline lookup yields CDR1 MNHNY and CDR2 SVGAGI (reference sequence). V lost 6 bases and J lost 4; bases outside the gene matches: 12. This CDR3 comprises 16 residues.

V and J are TRBV3-1 (or the pseudogene TRBV3-2) and TRBJ1-2, with TRBD1 identical over 11 bases. CDR1 is LGHDT, CDR2 YNNKEL, per germline (reference sequence). The CDR3 sequence is 16 residues long. V shed 2 bases and J 5 bases; nucleotides not matched to a gene: 7. The CDR3, as DNA: TGTGCCAGCAGCCAACCCTGGACAGGGGGCGAATATGGCTACACCTTC. Protein product: CASSQPWTGGEYGYTF.

This clone was seen only once. This chain connects TRBV6-2 or TRBV6-3 to TRBJ1-2; 9 bases fit TRBD1. The CDR3 has 15 residues. The V and J ends lost 5 bases and 2 bases, in that order; junction bases with no gene match: 6. Germline V gene data show CDR1 as MNHEY and CDR2 as SVGEGT. In DNA form, the CDR3 reads TGTGCCAGCAGTAAACAGGGGGCGACGAACTATGGCTACACCTTC. This gives the protein CASSKQGATNYGYTF.

As regards this clone: Distinct nucleotide sequences in the sample also encode this CDR3. V and J are TRBV18 and TRBJ2-5, with no clear D. CDR3 length equals 14 residues. Trimming left V 2 bases short and J 1 base short, with 8 bases between. Germline CDR1 is KGHSH and CDR2 is LQKENI. CDR3 bases: TGTGCCAGCTCACCAGGGGTACCCCAAGAGACCCAGTACTTC. As protein: CASSPGVPQETQYF.

This sequence joins TRBV6-2 or TRBV6-3 and TRBJ1-6; possible D gene TRBD1, 6 bases. The CDR3 is made up of 18 amino acids. V lost 2 bases, J lost 0 bases, and 14 bases lay in between. In germline, CDR1 is MNHEY, CDR2 SVGEGT. The CDR3 reads CASSYPGTLLSYNSPLHF. CDR3 in DNA: TGTGCCAGCAGTTACCCCGGGACACTTCTCTCCTATAATTCACCCCTCCACTTT.

This clone showed up just once. The chain links TRBV9 to TRBJ2-1, with D uncertain. CDR1 is SGDLS, CDR2 YYNGEE, per germline. V shed 4 bases and J shed 0 bases, with 2 bases lying between them. The length of the CDR3 is 12 residues. CDR3 amino acids: CASSRSYNEQFF. The CDR3 DNA is TGTGCCAGCAGCCGCTCCTACAATGAGCAGTTCTTC.

The genes are TRBV6-5 and TRBJ1-3; D perhaps matches TRBD1 (6 bases). Trimming left V 8 bases short and J 8 bases short, with 19 bases between. CDR1 MNHEY and CDR2 SVGAGI come from the germline V gene. This CDR3 comprises 14 residues. The CDR3 is CASQRGQKSDTIYF. The CDR3 DNA sequence: TGTGCCAGCCAGCGGGGACAAAAGTCCGACACCATATATTTT.

Points on this clone: This CDR3 is also generated by other DNA sequences in the sample. CDR3 sequence reads: CATSRGDRGNEDGYTF. In DNA, the CDR3 is TGTGCCACCAGCAGAGGCGACAGGGGGAATGAGGATGGCTACACCTTC. The chain links TRBV15 to TRBJ1-2; 9 bases line up with TRBD1. The length of the CDR3 is 16 residues. The V segment lost 1 base and the J segment 6 bases; nucleotides outside the gene matches: 9. The V gene's germline CDR1 is LNHNV and CDR2 YYDKDF (reference sequence).

The CDR3 loop is CASSMGTAVSSLDTQYF. CDR3 in DNA: TGTGCCAGTAGTATGGGGACAGCGGTATCCTCTCTTGATACGCAGTATTTT. The chain recombines TRBV19 with TRBJ2-3; 7 bases agree with TRBD1. CDR1 and CDR2 (germline): LNHDA, SQIVND (reference sequence). Germline trimming cut 3 bases from V and 6 bases from J; bases unmatched to any gene: 15. CDR3 length: 17 amino acids.

The genes are TRBV7-2 and TRBJ2-3; 7 nucleotides agree with TRBD1. Looked up from germline, CDR1 is SGHTA and CDR2 is FQGNSA. Trimming removed 3 bases from V and 3 bases from J; junction bases left unmatched: 6. CDR3 length: 15 amino acids. CDR3 in amino acids: CASSFDRAHTDTQYF. The CDR3 nucleotides read TGTGCCAGCAGCTTCGACAGGGCCCATACAGATACGCAGTATTTT.

The chain is built from TRBV2 and TRBJ2-1; 12 nucleotides line up with TRBD2. The germline CDR1 and CDR2 sequences are SNHLY and FYNNEI. The CDR3 spans 13 residues. With 8 bases clipped from V and 7 bases from J, the junction kept 3 bases outside the gene matches. The CDR3 spells CASFTSGRNEQFF. The CDR3 DNA reads TGTGCCAGCTTCACTAGCGGGAGGAATGAGCAGTTCTTC. Combining the CDR3 with reference TRBV2 and TRBJ2-1 gives the whole variable domain EPEVTQTPSHQVTQMGQEVILRCVPISNHLYFYWYRQILGQKVEFLVSFYNNEISEKSEIFDDQFSVERPDGSNFTLKIRSTKLEDSAMYFCASFTSGRNEQFFGPGTRLTVL.

The gene calls are TRBV15 and TRBJ1-5; 8 nucleotides align to TRBD1. This CDR3 has 15 amino acids. The V segment lost 6 bases and the J segment 2 bases; nucleotides outside the gene matches: 6. Looked up from germline, CDR1 is LNHNV and CDR2 is YYDKDF (reference sequence). Written as DNA, the CDR3 is TGTGCCACCAGAGAGGACAGGGCGGGCAATCAGCCCCAGCATTTT. It is translated as CATREDRAGNQPQHF. The complete variable domain, with remaining parts taken from reference TRBV15 and TRBJ1-5, reads DAMVIQNPRYQVTQFGKPVTLSCSQTLNHNVMYWYQQKSSQAPKLLFHYYDKDFNNEADTPDNFQSRRPNTSFCFLDIRSPGLGDTAMYLCATREDRAGNQPQHFGDGTRLSIL.